These T cell receptor beta chains were read from a single sample in a study of OX40 agonist ivuxolimab in advanced cancers. Profiling relied on immunoSEQ multiplex PCR, and the TCRdb table lists in-frame clones only, not all of them. Of about 54,000 clones in the sample, around 89% were seen once. Sequenced here: CD4+ or CD8+ T cells sorted from blood, sampled in a trial of the OX40 agonist ivuxolimab. Source of these receptors: an adult with an advanced solid tumor such as melanoma, head and neck, liver or kidney cancer. The CDR3 runs from the conserved cysteine through the conserved F or W. A D gene is named only where the DNA matches it firmly. For some rows the clone size is stated as once, few or many, or as a class when expanded; others skip it.

V	D	J	size	DNA	CDR3
TRBV11-2	-	TRBJ1-1	-	TGTGCCAGCAGCTTAGACAGGAACACTGAAGCTTTCTTT	CASSLDRNTEAFF
TRBV5-4	-	TRBJ2-1	-	TGTGCCAGCAGCCAGACCCAGTACAATGAGCAGTTCTTC	CASSQTQYNEQFF
TRBV10-1	TRBD1	TRBJ2-7	-	TGCGCCAGCAGTGAGTCCGGGACAGGGGCCTACGAGCAGTACTTC	CASSESGTGAYEQYF
TRBV27	-	TRBJ2-5	-	TGTGCCAGCAGACCGTGTGTGTTTGAGGAGAAGACCCAGTACTTC	CASRPCVFEEKTQYF
TRBV19	TRBD1	TRBJ1-5	few	TGTGCCAGTAGTATTGAGGGGGCCGGCAATCAGCCCCAGCATTTT	CASSIEGAGNQPQHF
TRBV6-6	TRBD1	TRBJ1-5	-	TGTGCCAGCAGCTTCGACAGGGGGCATCAGCCCCAGCATTTT	CASSFDRGHQPQHF
TRBV30	TRBD1	TRBJ2-5	once	TGTGCCTGGAGCCAGGGGGCGAGTGTAGAGACCCAGTACTTC	CAWSQGASVETQYF
TRBV5-1	-	TRBJ1-1	-	TGCGCCAGCAGCACGACCGGGAACACTGAAGCTTTCTTT	CASSTTGNTEAFF
TRBV27	-	TRBJ2-3	-	TGTGCCAGCAGTTTGCAGGCAGGGAGCACAGATACGCAGTATTTT	CASSLQAGSTDTQYF
TRBV6-1	TRBD2	TRBJ2-6	-	TGTGCCAGCAGTGGGGGGGGAGGAATATACTCTGGGGCCAACGTCCTGACTTTC	CASSGGGGIYSGANVLTF
TRBV5-1	-	TRBJ2-2	-	TGCGCCAGCAGCTTGCATGGGTCCTCGAACACCGGGGAGCTGTTTTTT	CASSLHGSSNTGELFF
TRBV27	TRBD1	TRBJ1-2	once	TGTGCCAGCAGGGAGACAGGGGCTAACTATGGCTACACCTTC	CASRETGANYGYTF
TRBV28	-	TRBJ1-2	few	TGTGCCAGCAGTTTAGAGGGCTATGGCTACACCTTC	CASSLEGYGYTF
TRBV11-2	-	TRBJ1-4	-	TGTGCCAGCAGCCGAACCGGGACACCGCTTGAAAAACTGTTTTTT	CASSRTGTPLEKLFF
TRBV5-1	-	TRBJ1-4	-	TGCGCCAGCAGCCAAGGGGGTGGGAATGAAAAACTGTTTTTT	CASSQGGGNEKLFF
TRBV13	TRBD1	TRBJ2-7	-	TGTGCCAGCACTCCCTCCCCGGGACAGGGAGCCTACGAGCAGTACTTC	CASTPSPGQGAYEQYF
TRBV7-8	-	TRBJ2-7	-	TGTGCCAGCAGCTTAAAAGTAGGTCTCATTGACGAGCAGTACTTC	CASSLKVGLIDEQYF
TRBV13	TRBD2	TRBJ2-7	-	TGTGCCAGCAGCCCAGGACTAGCGAGCTCCTACGAGCAGTACTTC	CASSPGLASSYEQYF
TRBV6-5	-	TRBJ1-1	-	TGTGCCAGCAGTTACTCACGGGGCCGGGCAGGTGAAGCTTTCTTT	CASSYSRGRAGEAFF
TRBV6-4	-	TRBJ1-6	-	TGTGCCAGCAGTGACCGGCATGATTTTAATTCACCCCTCCACTTT	CASSDRHDFNSPLHF
TRBV6-1	TRBD1	TRBJ1-2	-	TGTGCCAGCAGCCACCCAGACAGGGATCGCTACACCTTC	CASSHPDRDRYTF
TRBV7-8	-	TRBJ2-1	-	TGTGCCAGCAGCTTAGGGGATAGCTCCTACAATGAGCAGTTCTTC	CASSLGDSSYNEQFF
TRBV19	TRBD2	TRBJ2-3	-	TGTGCCAGTAGTCCACGGGAGGGGGAGGCAGTTACGCAGTATTTT	CASSPREGEAVTQYF
TRBV10-3	-	TRBJ2-1	-	TGTGCCATCAGGGCAGCGGCCTACAATGAGCAGTTCTTC	CAIRAAAYNEQFF
TRBV6-1	TRBD2	TRBJ2-5	-	TGTGCCAGCAGTGCGGCTAGCGGGTCAGTTCAAGAGACCCAGTACTTC	CASSAASGSVQETQYF
TRBV28	TRBD1	TRBJ1-1	-	TGTGCCAGCAACCAGGGGGCGCGGAACACTGAAGCTTTCTTT	CASNQGARNTEAFF
TRBV10-3	-	TRBJ1-5	-	TGTGCCATCAGTGAGTCGACCAGGGAGCCCCAGCATTTT	CAISESTREPQHF
TRBV6-1	TRBD1	TRBJ1-3	-	TGTGCCAGCATCCGGGACAGCCGCTCTGGAAACACCATATATTTT	CASIRDSRSGNTIYF
TRBV7-6	TRBD1	TRBJ2-2	-	TGTGCCAGCAGGGCCGGGACAGGGGGGACCGGGGAGCTGTTTTTT	CASRAGTGGTGELFF
TRBV2	-	TRBJ1-5	-	TGTGCCAGCAGAAAGGCGACAGATAGCAATCAGCCCCAGCATTTT	CASRKATDSNQPQHF
TRBV7-9	TRBD2	TRBJ2-3	-	TGTGCCAGCAGCTTCACTAGCGGCACAGATACGCAGTATTTT	CASSFTSGTDTQYF
TRBV4-1	-	TRBJ1-5	few	TGCGCCAGCAGCCAAAGTGGCGGGAGCGAGGGCTATCAGCCCCAGCATTTT	CASSQSGGSEGYQPQHF
TRBV5-8	-	TRBJ1-2	-	TGTGCCAGCAGCTTGTCAGGCGGGAACTATGGCTACACCTTC	CASSLSGGNYGYTF
TRBV6-5	-	TRBJ1-5	-	TGTGCCAGCAGTTTCGGGGGTTCTCAGCCCCAGCATTTT	CASSFGGSQPQHF